The clone carrying this T cell receptor beta chain showed up many times. Its antigen is as yet unknown. These data are taken from a study of T cells in Graves' hyperthyroidism and ophthalmopathy. Findings of the study overall: A model built on 13 V-J features separated ophthalmopathy from stable hyperthyroidism. The model forecast ophthalmopathy, anticipating it by a median roughly 6.5 months before onset.

This CDR3 contains 14 residues. Germline V CDR1 and CDR2: SQVTM, ANQGSEA. J was trimmed by 8 bases and V by 2 bases; bases with no gene match: 4. Orbital computed tomography and thyroid ultrasound, together with serum TRAb and thyroxine and clinical symptoms, were used for diagnoses. Isolation of PBMCs was performed on 8.5 to 10 ml fresh peripheral blood. Template material for amplifying TCR beta CDR3 regions consisted of RNA transcripts. TCR CDR3 regions were first amplified by RT-PCR with HTBI primers. TCRdb re-called the multiplex PCR reads with MiXCR, one entry per CDR3 protein. Of 300,000 to 400,000 distinct CDR3 sequences listed, about 15% are singletons.

The specimen was blood. The V and J genes are TRBV29-1 and TRBJ2-1, with 12 nucleotides matching TRBD2. This sequence was found in a woman aged 25 to 39 with Graves' hyperthyroidism. The CDR3 DNA reads TGCAGCGTTGAAAGGCGACTAGCGGGAGATGAGCAGTTCTTC. This encodes CSVERRLAGDEQFF.